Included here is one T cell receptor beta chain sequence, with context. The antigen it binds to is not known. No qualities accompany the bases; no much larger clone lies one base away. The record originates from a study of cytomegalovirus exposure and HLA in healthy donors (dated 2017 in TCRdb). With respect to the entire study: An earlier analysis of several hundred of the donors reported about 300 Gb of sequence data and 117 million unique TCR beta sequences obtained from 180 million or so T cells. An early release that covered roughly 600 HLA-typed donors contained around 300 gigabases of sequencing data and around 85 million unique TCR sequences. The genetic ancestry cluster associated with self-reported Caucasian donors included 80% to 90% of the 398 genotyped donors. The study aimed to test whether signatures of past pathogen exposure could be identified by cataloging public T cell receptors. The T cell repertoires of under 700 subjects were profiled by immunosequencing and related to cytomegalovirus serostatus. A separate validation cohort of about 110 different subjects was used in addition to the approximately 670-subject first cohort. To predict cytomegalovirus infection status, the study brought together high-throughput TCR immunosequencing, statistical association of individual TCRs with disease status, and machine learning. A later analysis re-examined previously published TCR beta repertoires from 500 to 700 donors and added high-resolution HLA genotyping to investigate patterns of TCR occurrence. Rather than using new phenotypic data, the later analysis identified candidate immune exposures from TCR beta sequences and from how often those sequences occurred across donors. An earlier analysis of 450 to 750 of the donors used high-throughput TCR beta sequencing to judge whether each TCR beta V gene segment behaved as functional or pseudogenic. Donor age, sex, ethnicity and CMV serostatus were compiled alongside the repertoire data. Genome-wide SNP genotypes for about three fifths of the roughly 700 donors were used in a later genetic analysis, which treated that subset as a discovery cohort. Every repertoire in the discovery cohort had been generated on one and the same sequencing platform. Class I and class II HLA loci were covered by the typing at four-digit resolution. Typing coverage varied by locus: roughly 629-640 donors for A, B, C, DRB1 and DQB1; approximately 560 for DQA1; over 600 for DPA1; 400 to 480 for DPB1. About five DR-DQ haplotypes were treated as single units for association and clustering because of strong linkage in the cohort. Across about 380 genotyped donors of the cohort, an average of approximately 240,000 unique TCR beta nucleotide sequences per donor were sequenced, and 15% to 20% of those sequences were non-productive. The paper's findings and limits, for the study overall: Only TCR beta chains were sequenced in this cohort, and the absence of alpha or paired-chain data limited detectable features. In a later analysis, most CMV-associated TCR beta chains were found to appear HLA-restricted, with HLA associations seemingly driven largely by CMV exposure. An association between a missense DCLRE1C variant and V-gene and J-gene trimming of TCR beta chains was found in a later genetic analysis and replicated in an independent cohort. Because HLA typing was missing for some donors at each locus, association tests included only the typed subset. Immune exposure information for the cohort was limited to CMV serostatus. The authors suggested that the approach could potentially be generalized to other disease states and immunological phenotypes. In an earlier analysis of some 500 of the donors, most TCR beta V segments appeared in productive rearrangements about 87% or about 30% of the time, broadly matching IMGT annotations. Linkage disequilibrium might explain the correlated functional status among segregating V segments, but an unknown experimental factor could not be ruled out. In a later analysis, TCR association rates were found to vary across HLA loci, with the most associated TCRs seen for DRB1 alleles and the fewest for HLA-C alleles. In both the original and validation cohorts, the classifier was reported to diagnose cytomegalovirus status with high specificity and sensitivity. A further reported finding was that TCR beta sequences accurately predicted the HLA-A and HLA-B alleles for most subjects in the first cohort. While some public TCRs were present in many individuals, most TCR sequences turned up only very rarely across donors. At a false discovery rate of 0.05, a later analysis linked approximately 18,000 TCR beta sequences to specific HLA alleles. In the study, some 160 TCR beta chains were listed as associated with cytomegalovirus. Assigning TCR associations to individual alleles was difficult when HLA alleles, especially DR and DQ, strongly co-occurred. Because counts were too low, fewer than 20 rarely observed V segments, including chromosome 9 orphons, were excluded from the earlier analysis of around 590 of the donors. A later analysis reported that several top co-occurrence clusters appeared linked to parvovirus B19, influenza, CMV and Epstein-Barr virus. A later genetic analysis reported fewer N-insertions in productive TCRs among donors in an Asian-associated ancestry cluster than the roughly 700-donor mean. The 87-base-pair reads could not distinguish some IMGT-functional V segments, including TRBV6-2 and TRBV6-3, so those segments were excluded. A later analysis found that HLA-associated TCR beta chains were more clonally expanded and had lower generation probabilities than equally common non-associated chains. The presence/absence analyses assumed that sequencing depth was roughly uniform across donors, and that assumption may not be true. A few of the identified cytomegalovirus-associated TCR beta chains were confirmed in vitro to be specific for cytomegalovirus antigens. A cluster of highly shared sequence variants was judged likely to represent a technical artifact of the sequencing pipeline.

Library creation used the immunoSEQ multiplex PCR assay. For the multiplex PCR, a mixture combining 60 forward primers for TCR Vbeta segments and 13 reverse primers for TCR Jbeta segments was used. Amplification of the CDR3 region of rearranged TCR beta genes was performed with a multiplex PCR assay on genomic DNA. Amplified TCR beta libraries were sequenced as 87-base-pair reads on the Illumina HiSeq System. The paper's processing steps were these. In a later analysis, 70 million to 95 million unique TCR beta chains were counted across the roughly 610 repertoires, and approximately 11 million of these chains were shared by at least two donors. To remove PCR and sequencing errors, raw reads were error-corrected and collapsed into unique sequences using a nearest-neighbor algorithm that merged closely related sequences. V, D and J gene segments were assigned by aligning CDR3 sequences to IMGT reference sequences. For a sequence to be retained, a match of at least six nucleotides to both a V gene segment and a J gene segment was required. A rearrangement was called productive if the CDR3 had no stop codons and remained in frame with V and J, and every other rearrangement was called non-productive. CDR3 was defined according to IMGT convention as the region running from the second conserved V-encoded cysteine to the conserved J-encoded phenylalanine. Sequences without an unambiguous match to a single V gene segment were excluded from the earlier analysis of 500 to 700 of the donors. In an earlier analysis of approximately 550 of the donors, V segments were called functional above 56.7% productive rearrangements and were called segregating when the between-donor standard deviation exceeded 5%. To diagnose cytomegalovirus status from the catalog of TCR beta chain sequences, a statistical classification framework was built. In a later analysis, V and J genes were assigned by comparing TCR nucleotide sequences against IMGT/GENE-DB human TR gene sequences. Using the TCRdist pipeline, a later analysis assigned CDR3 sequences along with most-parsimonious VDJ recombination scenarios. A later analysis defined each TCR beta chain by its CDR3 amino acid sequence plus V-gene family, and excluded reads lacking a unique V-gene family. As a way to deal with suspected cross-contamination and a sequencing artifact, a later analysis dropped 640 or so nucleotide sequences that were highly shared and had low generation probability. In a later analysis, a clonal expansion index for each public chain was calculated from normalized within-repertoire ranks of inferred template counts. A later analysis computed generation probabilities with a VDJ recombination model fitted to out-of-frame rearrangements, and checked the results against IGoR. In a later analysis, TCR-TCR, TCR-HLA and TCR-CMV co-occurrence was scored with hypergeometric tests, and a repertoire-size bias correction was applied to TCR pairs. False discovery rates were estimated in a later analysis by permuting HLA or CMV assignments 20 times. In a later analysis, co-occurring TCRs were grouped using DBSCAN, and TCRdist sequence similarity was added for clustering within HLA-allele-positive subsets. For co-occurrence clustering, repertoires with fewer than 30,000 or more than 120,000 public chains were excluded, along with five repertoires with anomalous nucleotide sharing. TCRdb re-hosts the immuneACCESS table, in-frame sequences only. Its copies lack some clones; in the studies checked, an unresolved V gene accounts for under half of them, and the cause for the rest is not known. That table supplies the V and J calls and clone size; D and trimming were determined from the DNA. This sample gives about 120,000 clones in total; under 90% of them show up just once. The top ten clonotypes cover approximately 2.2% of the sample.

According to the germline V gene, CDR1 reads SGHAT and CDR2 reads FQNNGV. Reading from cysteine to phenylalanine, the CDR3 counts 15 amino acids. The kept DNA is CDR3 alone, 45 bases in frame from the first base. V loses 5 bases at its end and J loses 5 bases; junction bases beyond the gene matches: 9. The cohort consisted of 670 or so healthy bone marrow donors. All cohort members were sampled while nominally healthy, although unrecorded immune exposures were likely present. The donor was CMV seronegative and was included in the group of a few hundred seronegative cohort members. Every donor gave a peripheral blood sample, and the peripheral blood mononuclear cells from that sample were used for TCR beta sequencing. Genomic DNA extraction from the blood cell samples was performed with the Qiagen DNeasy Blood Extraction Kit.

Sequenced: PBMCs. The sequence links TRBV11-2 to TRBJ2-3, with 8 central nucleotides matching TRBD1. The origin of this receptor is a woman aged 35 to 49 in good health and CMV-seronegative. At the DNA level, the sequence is TGTGCCAGCAGCCCAGGGGGCGCTTTCGAAGATACGCAGTATTTT. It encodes CASSPGGAFEDTQYF.